The 15 T cell receptor beta chains listed next were all sequenced from one sample in a study of human T cells and chemical hapten exposure. TCRdb redid the calling of the RACE reads with MiXCR, one entry per CDR3 protein. This sample has 120,000 or so distinct CDR3 sequences, with 12% to 15% found just once. Time point defined: patch test 1, 2 weeks after DPC sensitization. Treatment noted: therapeutic diphenylcyclopropenone sensitization with weekly scalp DPC. This sample comprised whole blood, obtained in connection with sensitization to the hapten diphenylcyclopropenone (DPC). These receptors came from a man aged 18 to 30 with alopecia areata. Some clones in this sample may be carry-over from other donors' samples.

Here the CDR3 reads CSVLTGHYEQYV. CDR3 coding DNA: TGCAGCGTGCTAACGGGACACTACGAGCAGTACGTC. The chain links TRBV29-1 to TRBJ2-7, with D perhaps TRBD1 (6 bases). V was cut by 6 bases and J by 3 bases, with 12 bases left in between. Germline CDR1 and CDR2: SQVTM and ANQGSEA. This CDR3 has 12 amino acids.

J is TRBJ1-2 and V is TRBV5-1; weak D call: TRBD1 (5 bases). This CDR3 has 14 amino acids. The V gene's germline CDR1 is SGHRS and CDR2 YFSETQ. Trimming took 0 bases from V and 3 from J, leaving 9 bases between them. This CDR3 reads CASSLARGDYGYTF. Here the CDR3 DNA reads TGCGCCAGCAGCTTGGCTAGGGGCGACTATGGCTACACCTTC. The variable domain in full, with the rest retrieved from reference TRBV5-1 and TRBJ1-2, is KAGVTQTPRYLIKTRGQQVTLSCSPISGHRSVSWYQQTPGQGLQFLFEYFSETQRNKGNFPGRFSGRQFSNSRSEMNVSTLELGDSALYLCASSLARGDYGYTFGSGTRLTVV.

This clonotype has at least ten counts. The V gene is TRBV10-1, the J gene TRBJ2-7; 8 bases line up with TRBD1. This CDR3 spans 16 amino acids. Germline V gene lookup returns CDR1 WNHNN and CDR2 SYGVQD (reference sequence). Unmatched junction bases numbered 11, after V lost 4 bases and J lost 3 bases. CDR3: CASSVGSGQEYYEQYF. The CDR3 DNA is TGCGCCAGCAGTGTAGGGTCGGGACAGGAGTACTACGAGCAGTACTTC.

In its sample, this clonotype was seen a few times. The chain links TRBV7-6 to TRBJ1-1; D ambiguous. The CDR3 consists of 13 residues. Trimming shortened V by 5 bases and J by 2 bases, and 9 bases separated the two germline ends. Germline CDR1 is SGHVS and CDR2 is FNYEAQ. CDR3 in DNA: TGTGCCAGCAGCACCCAGGATAACACTGAAGCTTTCTTT. It encodes CASSTQDNTEAFF. Based on the CDR3 plus reference TRBV7-6 and TRBJ1-1, the full variable domain is GAGVSQSPRYKVTKRGQDVALRCDPISGHVSLYWYRQALGQGPEFLTYFNYEAQQDKSGLPNDRFSAERPEGSISTLTIQRTEQRDSAMYRCASSTQDNTEAFFGQGTRLTVV.

A few counts support this clonotype. V is TRBV14 and J is TRBJ1-2; D perhaps matches TRBD1 (5 bases). V lost 0 bases and J lost 6, with 14 bases in between. This CDR3 has 15 amino acids. Germline lookup yields CDR1 SGHDN and CDR2 FVKESK. Here the CDR3 DNA reads TGTGCCAGCAGCCAAGAACTCGGAGGGGTCGATGGCTACACCTTC. Translating gives CASSQELGGVDGYTF. Variable domain in full (rest from reference TRBV14 and TRBJ1-2): EAGVTQFPSHSVIEKGQTVTLRCDPISGHDNLYWYRRVMGKEIKFLLHFVKESKQDESGMPNNRFLAERTGGTYSTLKVQPAELEDSGVYFCASSQELGGVDGYTFGSGTRLTVV.

This clonotype has ten or more counts. The J gene is TRBJ1-5, the V gene TRBV27; TRBD1 is a possible D gene (6 bases). The V and J ends lost 2 bases and 9 bases respectively, with 11 bases between them. The CDR3 runs 13 residues. Looked up from germline, CDR1 is MNHEY and CDR2 is SMNVEV (reference sequence). CDR3 sequence (DNA): TGTGCCAGCAGTTTAAGGGGGAGCACGCCCCAGCATTTT. Translation: CASSLRGSTPQHF.

This clonotype was counted a few times. This chain uses TRBV7-9 with TRBJ2-3, with 12 nucleotides matching TRBD2. CDR3 size: 17 residues. Trimming at V came to 0 bases and at J to 2 bases, leaving 3 bases not matched to a gene. Germline V gene sequence: CDR1 SEHNR, CDR2 FQNEAQ (reference sequence). CDR3 in DNA: TGTGCCAGCAGCTTAGCCACTAGCGGGGGGCACACAGATACGCAGTATTTT. Translation: CASSLATSGGHTDTQYF.

This clonotype was detected only a few times. The V call is TRBV6-1, the J call TRBJ1-5; D unresolved. CDR3 length: 14 residues. Germline V gene lookup returns CDR1 MNHNS and CDR2 SASEGT. V gave up 5 bases and J gave up 0 bases, with 8 bases separating them. The CDR3 DNA reads TGTGCCAGCAGTACCGGGTATAGCAATCAGCCCCAGCATTTT. It translates to CASSTGYSNQPQHF.

A few counts support this clonotype. V gene TRBV7-2 combines with J gene TRBJ2-3; D is uncertain. V was cut by 5 bases and J by 7 bases, with 13 bases left in between. Germline lookup yields CDR1 SGHTA and CDR2 FQGNSA. This CDR3 is built from 13 residues. CDR3 sequence (DNA): TGTGCCAGCAGCCTGGCGATGCTAAATACGCAGTATTTT. As protein: CASSLAMLNTQYF. The full variable domain, in which reference TRBV7-2 and TRBJ2-3 provide the parts outside the CDR3, is GAGVSQSPSNKVTEKGKDVELRCDPISGHTALYWYRQSLGQGLEFLIYFQGNSAPDKSGLPSDRFSAERTGGSVSTLTIQRTQQEDSAVYLCASSLAMLNTQYFGPGTRLTVL.

This clonotype turned up a few times. The V and J genes are TRBV4-1 and TRBJ1-6, with D perhaps matching TRBD1 (6 bases). CDR1 MGHRA and CDR2 YSYEKL come from the germline V gene. The CDR3 extends over 16 amino acids. V lost 2 bases to trimming and J lost 7 bases, with 15 bases between them. In DNA form, the CDR3 reads TGCGCCAGCAGCCAACCAGGGGCCTCGGGGAATTCACCCCTCCACTTT. It specifies CASSQPGASGNSPLHF.

The rearrangement uses TRBV29-1 and TRBJ1-1; a possible D gene is TRBD1 (5 bases). Trimming cost V 8 bases and J 1 base, with 14 bases left between them. The CDR3 contains 13 residues. CDR1 is SQVTM and CDR2 is ANQGSEA in the germline V gene. The CDR3 loop is CSTRDGRNTEAFF. In nucleotides, the CDR3 is TGCAGCACCCGGGACGGACGGAACACTGAAGCTTTCTTT.

The V gene is TRBV28, the J gene TRBJ2-3, with 7 bases aligning to TRBD2. Looked up from germline, CDR1 is MDHEN and CDR2 is SYDVKM. V trimming: 2 bases; J trimming: 2 bases; junction bases outside the gene matches: 4. The CDR3 is 15 residues long. CDR3 nucleotides: TGTGCCAGCAGTTTAGTGCGGGGGTTCACAGATACGCAGTATTTT. Translation: CASSLVRGFTDTQYF.

This clonotype occurred a few times. This chain connects TRBV18 to TRBJ1-1; TRBD1 might be the D (5 bases). The CDR3 runs 12 residues. Per germline, CDR1 KGHSH and CDR2 LQKENI. Deletions cut 6 bases from V and 6 bases from J, with 11 bases between. The CDR3 DNA reads as TGTGCCAGCTCCCGGGACCGCGCTGAAGCTTTCTTT. This sequence encodes CASSRDRAEAFF.

The chain couples TRBV7-9 to TRBJ1-2; no clear D gene. The V end was cut by 2 bases, the J end by 4 bases, with 14 bases between. Germline lookup yields CDR1 SEHNR and CDR2 FQNEAQ (reference sequence). The CDR3 spans 15 residues. CDR3: CASSLMPGLLYGYTF. For the CDR3, the DNA is TGTGCCAGCAGCTTAATGCCGGGCCTCCTCTATGGCTACACCTTC.

This clonotype occurred a few times. The CDR3 reads CSASDRGNEKLFF. The CDR3 coding sequence is TGCAGTGCGTCGGACAGGGGGAATGAAAAACTGTTTTTT. This sequence joins TRBV20-1 and TRBJ1-4, with TRBD1 matching 10 bases. Germline values: CDR1 DFQATT, CDR2 SNEGSKA (reference sequence). V lost 6 bases and J lost 5; bases outside the gene matches: 3. The CDR3 sequence is 13 residues long.